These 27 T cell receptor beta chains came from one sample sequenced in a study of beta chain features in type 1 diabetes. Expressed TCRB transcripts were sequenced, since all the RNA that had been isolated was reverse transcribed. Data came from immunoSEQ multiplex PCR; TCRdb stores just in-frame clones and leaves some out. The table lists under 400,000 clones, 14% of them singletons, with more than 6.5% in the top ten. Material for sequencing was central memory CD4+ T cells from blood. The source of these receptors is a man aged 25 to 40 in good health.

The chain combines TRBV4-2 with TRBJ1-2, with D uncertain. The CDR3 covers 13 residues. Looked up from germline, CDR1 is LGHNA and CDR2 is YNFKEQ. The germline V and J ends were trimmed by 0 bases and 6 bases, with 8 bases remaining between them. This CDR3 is CASSQDAGDGYTF. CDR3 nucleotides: TGTGCCAGCAGCCAAGACGCCGGAGATGGCTACACCTTC.

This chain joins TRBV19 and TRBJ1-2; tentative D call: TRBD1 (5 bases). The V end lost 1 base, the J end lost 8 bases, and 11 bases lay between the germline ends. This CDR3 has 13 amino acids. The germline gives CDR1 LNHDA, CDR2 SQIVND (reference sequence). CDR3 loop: CASSIVRGGGYTF. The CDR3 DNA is TGTGCCAGTAGTATAGTTCGGGGCGGGGGCTACACCTTC. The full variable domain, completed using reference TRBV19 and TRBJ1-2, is DGGITQSPKYLFRKEGQNVTLSCEQNLNHDAMYWYRQDPGQGLRLIYYSQIVNDFQKGDIAEGYSVSREKKESFPLTVTSAQKNPTAFYLCASSIVRGGGYTFGSGTRLTVV.

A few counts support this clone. CDR3 sequence: CASSPDRATYNEQFF. The CDR3 DNA sequence: TGTGCCAGCAGCCCCGACAGGGCTACCTACAATGAGCAGTTCTTC. The rearrangement joins TRBV5-4 to TRBJ2-1; 7 bases agree with TRBD1. This CDR3 spans 15 amino acids. CDR1 and CDR2 from the germline V gene are SGHNT and YYREEE (reference sequence). V dropped 4 bases and J dropped 2; count of bases not matched to a gene: 6.

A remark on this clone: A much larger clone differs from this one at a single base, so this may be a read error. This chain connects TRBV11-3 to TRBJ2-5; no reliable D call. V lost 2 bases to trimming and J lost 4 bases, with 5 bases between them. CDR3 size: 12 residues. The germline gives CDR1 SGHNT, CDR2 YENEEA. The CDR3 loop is CASSLMGETQYF. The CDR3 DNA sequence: TGTGCCAGCAGCTTAATGGGAGAGACCCAGTACTTC. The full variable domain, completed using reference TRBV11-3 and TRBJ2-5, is EAGVVQSPRYKIIEKKQPVAFWCNPISGHNTLYWYLQNLGQGPELLIRYENEEAVDDSQLPKDRFSAERLKGVDSTLKIQPAELGDSAVYLCASSLMGETQYFGPGTRLLVL.

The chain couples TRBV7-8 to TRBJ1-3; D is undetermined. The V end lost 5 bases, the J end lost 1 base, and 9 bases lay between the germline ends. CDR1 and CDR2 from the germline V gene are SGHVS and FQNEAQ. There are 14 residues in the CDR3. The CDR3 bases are TGTGCCAGCAGCCCTCGGGAGTCTGGAAACACCATATATTTT. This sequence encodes CASSPRESGNTIYF.

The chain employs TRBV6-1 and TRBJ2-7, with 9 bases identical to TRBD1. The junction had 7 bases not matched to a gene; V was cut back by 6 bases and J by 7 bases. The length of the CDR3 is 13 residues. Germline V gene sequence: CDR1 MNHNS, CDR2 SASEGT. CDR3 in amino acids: CASSYPGQGEQYV. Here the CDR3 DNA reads TGTGCCAGCAGCTACCCCGGACAGGGGGAGCAGTACGTC.

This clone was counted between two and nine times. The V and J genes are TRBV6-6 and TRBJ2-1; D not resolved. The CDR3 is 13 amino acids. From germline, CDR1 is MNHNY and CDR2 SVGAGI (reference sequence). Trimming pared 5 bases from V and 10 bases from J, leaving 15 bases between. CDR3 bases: TGTGCCAGCAGTCCGAGTGTCCGTGTGGAGCAGTTCTTC. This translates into CASSPSVRVEQFF.

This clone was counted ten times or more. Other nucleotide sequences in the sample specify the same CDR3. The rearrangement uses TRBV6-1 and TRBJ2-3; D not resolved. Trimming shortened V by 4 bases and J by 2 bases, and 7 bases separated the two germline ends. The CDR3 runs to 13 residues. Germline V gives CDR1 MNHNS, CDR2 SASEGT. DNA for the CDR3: TGTGCCAGCAGTGTGGTAGACACAGATACGCAGTATTTT. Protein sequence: CASSVVDTDTQYF.

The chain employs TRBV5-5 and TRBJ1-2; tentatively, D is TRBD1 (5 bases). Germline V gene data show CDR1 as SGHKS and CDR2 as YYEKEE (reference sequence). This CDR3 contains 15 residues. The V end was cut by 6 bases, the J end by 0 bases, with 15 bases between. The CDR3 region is CASIGGLEPNYGYTF. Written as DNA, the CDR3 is TGTGCCAGCATCGGGGGTCTTGAGCCTAACTATGGCTACACCTTC. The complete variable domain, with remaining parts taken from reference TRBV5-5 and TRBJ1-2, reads DAGVTQSPTHLIKTRGQQVTLRCSPISGHKSVSWYQQVLGQGPQFIFQYYEKEERGRGNFPDRFSARQFPNYSSELNVNALLLGDSALYLCASIGGLEPNYGYTFGSGTRLTVV.

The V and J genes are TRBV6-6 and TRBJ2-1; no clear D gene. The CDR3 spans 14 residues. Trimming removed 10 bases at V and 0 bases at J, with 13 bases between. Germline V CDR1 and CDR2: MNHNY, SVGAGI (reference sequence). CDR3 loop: CATRGWSSYNEQFF. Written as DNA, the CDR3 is TGTGCCACCCGAGGCTGGAGCTCCTACAATGAGCAGTTCTTC.

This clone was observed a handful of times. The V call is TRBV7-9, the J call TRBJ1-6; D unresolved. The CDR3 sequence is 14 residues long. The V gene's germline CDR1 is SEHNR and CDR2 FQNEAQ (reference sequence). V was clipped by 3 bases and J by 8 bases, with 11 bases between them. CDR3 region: CASSLRRMDSPLHF. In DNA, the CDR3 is TGTGCCAGCAGCTTGAGGCGTATGGATTCACCCCTCCACTTT.

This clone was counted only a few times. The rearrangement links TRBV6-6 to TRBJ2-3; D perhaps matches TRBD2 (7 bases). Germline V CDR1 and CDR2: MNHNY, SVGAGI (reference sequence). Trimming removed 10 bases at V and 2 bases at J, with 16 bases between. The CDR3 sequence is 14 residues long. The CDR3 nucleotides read TGTGCCACTTCGGATGGGGGGGCCACAGATACGCAGTATTTT. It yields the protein CATSDGGATDTQYF.

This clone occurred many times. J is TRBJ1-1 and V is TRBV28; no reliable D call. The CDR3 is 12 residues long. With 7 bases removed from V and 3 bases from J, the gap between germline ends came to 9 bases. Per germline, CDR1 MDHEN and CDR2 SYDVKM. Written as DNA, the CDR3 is TGTGCCAGCAAGGTTGGGGACACTGAAGCTTTCTTT. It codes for CASKVGDTEAFF.

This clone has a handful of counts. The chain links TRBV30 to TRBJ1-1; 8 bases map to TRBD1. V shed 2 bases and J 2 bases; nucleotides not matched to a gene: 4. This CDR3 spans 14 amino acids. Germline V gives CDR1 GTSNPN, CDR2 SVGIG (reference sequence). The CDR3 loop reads CAWSLGTGNTEAFF. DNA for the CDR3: TGTGCCTGGAGTCTCGGGACAGGTAACACTGAAGCTTTCTTT. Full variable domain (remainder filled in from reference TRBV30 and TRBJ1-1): SQTIHQWPATLVQPVGSPLSLECTVEGTSNPNLYWYRQAAGRGLQLLFYSVGIGQISSEVPQNLSASRPQDRQFILSSKKLLLSDSGFYLCAWSLGTGNTEAFFGQGTRLTVV.

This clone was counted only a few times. CDR3 protein: CATSGYNRESQPQHF. The CDR3 bases are TGTGCCACCAGCGGTTACAACAGGGAGAGTCAGCCCCAGCATTTT. The gene calls are TRBV15 and TRBJ1-5, with a possible D match to TRBD1 (6 bases). V lost 5 bases, J lost 6 bases, and 17 bases lay in between. CDR1 is LNHNV and CDR2 is YYDKDF in the germline V gene (reference sequence). This CDR3 is built from 15 residues.

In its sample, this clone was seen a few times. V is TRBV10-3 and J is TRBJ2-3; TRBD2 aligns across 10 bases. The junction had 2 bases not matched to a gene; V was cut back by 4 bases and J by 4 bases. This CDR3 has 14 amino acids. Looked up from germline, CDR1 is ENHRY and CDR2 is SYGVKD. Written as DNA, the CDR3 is TGTGCCATCAGTGCAAGCGGGGGGGCAGATACGCAGTATTTT. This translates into CAISASGGADTQYF.

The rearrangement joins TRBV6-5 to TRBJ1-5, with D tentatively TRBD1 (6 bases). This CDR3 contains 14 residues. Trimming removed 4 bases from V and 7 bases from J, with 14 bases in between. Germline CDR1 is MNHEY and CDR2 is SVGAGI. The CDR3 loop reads CASSLIGGGQPQHF. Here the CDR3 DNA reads TGTGCCAGCAGTTTGATCGGGGGCGGGCAGCCCCAGCATTTT.

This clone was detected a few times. In nucleotides, the CDR3 is TGCAGCGTTGATCAATCTAGCGGGGGATCTTTCAACGAGCAGTACTTC. Encoded protein: CSVDQSSGGSFNEQYF. V and J are TRBV29-1 and TRBJ2-7; 10 bases map to TRBD2. The CDR3 is made up of 16 amino acids. The trim removed 3 bases at V and 5 bases at J, leaving 13 bases unmatched. Germline-derived CDR1 and CDR2 are SQVTM and ANQGSEA.

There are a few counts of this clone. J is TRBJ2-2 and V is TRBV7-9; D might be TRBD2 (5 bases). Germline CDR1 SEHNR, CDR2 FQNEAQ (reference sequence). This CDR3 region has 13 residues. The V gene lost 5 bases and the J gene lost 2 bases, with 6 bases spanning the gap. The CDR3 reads CASSRGNTGELFF. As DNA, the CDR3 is TGTGCCAGCAGCCGGGGTAACACCGGGGAGCTGTTTTTT.

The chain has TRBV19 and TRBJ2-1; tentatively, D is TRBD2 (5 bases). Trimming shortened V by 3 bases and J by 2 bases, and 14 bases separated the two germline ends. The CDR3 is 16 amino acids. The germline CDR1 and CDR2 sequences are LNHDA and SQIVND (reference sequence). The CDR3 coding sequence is TGTGCCAGTAGTATTTCCAGCGGACCTCCCTACAATGAGCAGTTCTTC. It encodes CASSISSGPPYNEQFF.

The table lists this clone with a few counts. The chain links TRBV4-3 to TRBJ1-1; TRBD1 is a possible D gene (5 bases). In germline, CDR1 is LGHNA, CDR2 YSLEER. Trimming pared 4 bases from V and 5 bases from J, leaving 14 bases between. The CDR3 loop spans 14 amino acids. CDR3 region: CASSPQGGLTEAFF. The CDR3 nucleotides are TGCGCCAGCAGCCCCCAGGGAGGACTAACTGAAGCTTTCTTT.

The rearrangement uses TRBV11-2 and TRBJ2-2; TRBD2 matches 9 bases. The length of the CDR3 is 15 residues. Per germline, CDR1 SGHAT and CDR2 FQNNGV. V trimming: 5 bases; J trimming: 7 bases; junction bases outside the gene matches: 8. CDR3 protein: CASSPLAGVSGELFF. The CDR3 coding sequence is TGTGCCAGCAGCCCATTAGCGGGAGTTAGCGGGGAGCTGTTTTTT. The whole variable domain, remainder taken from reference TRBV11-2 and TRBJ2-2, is EAGVAQSPRYKIIEKRQSVAFWCNPISGHATLYWYQQILGQGPKLLIQFQNNGVVDDSQLPKDRFSAERLKGVDSTLKIQPAKLEDSAVYLCASSPLAGVSGELFFGEGSRLTVL.

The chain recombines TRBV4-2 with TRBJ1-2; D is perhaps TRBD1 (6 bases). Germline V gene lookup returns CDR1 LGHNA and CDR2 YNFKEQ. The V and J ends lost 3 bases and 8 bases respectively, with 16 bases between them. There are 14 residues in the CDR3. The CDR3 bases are TGTGCCAGCAGCCATTACAGGGAGGGTCAGGGCTACACCTTC. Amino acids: CASSHYREGQGYTF.

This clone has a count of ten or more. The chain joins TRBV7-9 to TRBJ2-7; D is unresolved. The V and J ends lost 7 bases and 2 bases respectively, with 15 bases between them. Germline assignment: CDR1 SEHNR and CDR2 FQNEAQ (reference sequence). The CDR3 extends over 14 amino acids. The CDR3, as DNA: TGTGCCAGCACCCAAGGCCCAGCAACCTACGAGCAGTACTTC. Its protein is CASTQGPATYEQYF. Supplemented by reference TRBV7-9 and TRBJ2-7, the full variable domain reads DTGVSQNPRHKITKRGQNVTFRCDPISEHNRLYWYRQTLGQGPEFLTYFQNEAQLEKSRLLSDRFSAERPKGSFSTLEIQRTEQGDSAMYLCASTQGPATYEQYFGPGTRLTVT.

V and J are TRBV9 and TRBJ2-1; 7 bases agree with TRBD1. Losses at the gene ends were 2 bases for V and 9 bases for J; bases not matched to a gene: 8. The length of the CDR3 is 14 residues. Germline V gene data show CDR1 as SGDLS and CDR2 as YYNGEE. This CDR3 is CASSVLTGEGEQFF. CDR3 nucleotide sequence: TGTGCCAGCAGCGTGTTAACAGGGGAAGGTGAGCAGTTCTTC.

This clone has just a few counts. The CDR3 protein is CASSSAGAGANVLTF. For the CDR3, the DNA is TGTGCCAGCAGCTCGGCGGGGGCTGGGGCCAACGTCCTGACTTTC. The V and J genes are TRBV13 and TRBJ2-6; 7 bases line up with TRBD2. The CDR3 consists of 15 residues. Germline V gene sequence: CDR1 PRHDT, CDR2 FYEKMQ (reference sequence). V dropped 4 bases and J dropped 2; count of bases not matched to a gene: 2.

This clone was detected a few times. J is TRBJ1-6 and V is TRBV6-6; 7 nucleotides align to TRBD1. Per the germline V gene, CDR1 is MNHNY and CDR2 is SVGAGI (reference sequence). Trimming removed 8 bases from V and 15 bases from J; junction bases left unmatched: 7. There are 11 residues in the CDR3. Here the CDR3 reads CASRTGLDLHF. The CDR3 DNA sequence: TGTGCCAGCCGGACAGGCCTGGACCTCCACTTT.